This T cell receptor beta chain appears in the sequencing data of a study of shared clonotypes between healthy human individuals. Findings of the study overall: A generally larger estimated richness was seen in naive subsets than in memory subsets. Blood alone was sampled, and tissue repertoires likely differ. Large depth notwithstanding, sorted-subset sequencing proved incomplete by rarefaction.

Authors' methods: As immunoSEQ supplied junction-only sequences (without quality scores), filtering differed. Profiling relied on immunoSEQ multiplex PCR, and the TCRdb table lists in-frame clones only, not all of them. D and trimming were read from the DNA, whereas the V and J calls and clone size are those reported in that table. The data show about 2 million clones, around 96% seen once. Positive CCR7 selection of CD45RO-negative cells yielded the naive CD8 cells, and terminally differentiated effector memory CD45RA+ cells were excluded. Comments on this clone: The antigen is undetermined.

Sequencing was done on a sample of naive CD8+ T cells sorted from blood. This clonotype was obtained from a man aged 18 to 35 in good health.

CDR3 nucleotide sequence: TGTGCCAGCAGCCAAACAGGGGGCGCCGATTTCGAGCAGTACTTC. Its translation: CASSQTGGADFEQYF. The chain couples TRBV14 to TRBJ2-7; 9 nucleotides line up with TRBD1. With V trimmed by 2 bases and J by 6 bases, 8 bases remained unmatched. CDR1 is SGHDN, CDR2 FVKESK, per germline. This CDR3 is 15 amino acids long. Supplemented by reference TRBV14 and TRBJ2-7, the full variable domain reads EAGVTQFPSHSVIEKGQTVTLRCDPISGHDNLYWYRRVMGKEIKFLLHFVKESKQDESGMPNNRFLAERTGGTYSTLKVQPAELEDSGVYFCASSQTGGADFEQYFGPGTRLTVT.